This paragraph covers one TCR beta chain sequence. There are 16 residues in the CDR3. With 4 bases removed from V and 4 bases from J, the gap between germline ends came to 17 bases. Germline V gene lookup returns CDR1 LNHDA and CDR2 SQIVND (reference sequence). Primers included in the PCR were 60 Vbeta and 13 Jbeta primers. Some clones are missing from TCRdb's copy, which holds only in-frame ones; the method was immunoSEQ multiplex PCR. Of under 130,000 clones detected, 74% appear once; the ten largest clones hold 2% to 3%. The data originate from a study of cytomegalovirus exposure and HLA in healthy donors.

The origin of this receptor is a man between 50 and 59 years old in good health and CMV-seropositive. The rearrangement uses TRBV19 and TRBJ1-5, with D unclear. Sequencing input: PBMCs. The CDR3 protein is CASSKTGITLNQPQHF. The CDR3 nucleotides are TGTGCCAGTAGTAAAACCGGGATAACCCTTAATCAGCCCCAGCATTTT. Supplemented by reference TRBV19 and TRBJ1-5, the full variable domain reads DGGITQSPKYLFRKEGQNVTLSCEQNLNHDAMYWYRQDPGQGLRLIYYSQIVNDFQKGDIAEGYSVSREKKESFPLTVTSAQKNPTAFYLCASSKTGITLNQPQHFGDGTRLSIL.